Given below is one T cell receptor beta chain in context. Its antigen is currently not known. No per-base quality is available; no much larger clone lies one base away. The CDR3 goes from the cysteine to the phenylalanine over 12 residues. The only DNA kept is the CDR3, 36 bases in frame from the first base. From V the trimming removes 8 bases and from J it removes 4 bases, while the gene matches leave 7 bases of the junction unaccounted for. CDR1 DFQATT and CDR2 SNEGSKA were looked up in the germline V gene (reference sequence). Sequencer: Illumina HiSeq 2500. Quantitative 5'-RACE with molecular barcodes was the method used to prepare the TCR beta libraries. On the study's bioinformatics: Disease-linked TCR variants were identified with a new computational method built on a probabilistic model of VDJ rearrangement. TCRdb reran the public reads through fastp at Q25 and MiXCR, keeping productive beta chains. Here each entry gathers all rows of one CDR3 protein and keeps the most common genes and DNA. The V and J calls here are based on TCRdb, not the publication. Across this sample there are about 500,000 distinct CDR3 sequences, with roughly 12% seen only once. 6.8% of the sample lies in the top ten.

The data stem from a study of CD8 T cells in ankylosing spondylitis (TCRdb year 2017). Study-wide context: T cell receptor beta repertoires were profiled in healthy donors and ankylosing spondylitis patients so that disease-linked TCR variants could be found. In total, the full study cohort was made up of roughly 110 healthy donors and 25 to 30 ankylosing spondylitis patients. Peripheral blood was sampled, and synovial fluid was additionally collected from ankylosing spondylitis patients. What the authors observed across the whole study: Some of the motif variants had been reported before in the synovial fluid and blood of reactive arthritis patients, a finding that suggests common disease-initiation mechanisms. The disease-linked clones were reported as significantly enriched in matched synovial fluid samples from ankylosing spondylitis patients. Blood from ankylosing spondylitis patients appeared to be characterized by a TCR beta motif made up of under ten highly homologous amino acid variants. The disease-linked clones had a CD8+ phenotype and were found at relatively low frequencies in peripheral blood.

Recombination joined TRBV20-1 with TRBJ2-7; 8 central nucleotides agree with TRBD1. The clonotype originates from a male donor with ankylosing spondylitis. The sample comprised blood, either unsorted or a sorted T cell fraction (not recorded which). The DNA sequence follows: TGCAGTCCCGGACAGGGTAATTACGAGCAGTACTTC. Protein translation: CSPGQGNYEQYF.